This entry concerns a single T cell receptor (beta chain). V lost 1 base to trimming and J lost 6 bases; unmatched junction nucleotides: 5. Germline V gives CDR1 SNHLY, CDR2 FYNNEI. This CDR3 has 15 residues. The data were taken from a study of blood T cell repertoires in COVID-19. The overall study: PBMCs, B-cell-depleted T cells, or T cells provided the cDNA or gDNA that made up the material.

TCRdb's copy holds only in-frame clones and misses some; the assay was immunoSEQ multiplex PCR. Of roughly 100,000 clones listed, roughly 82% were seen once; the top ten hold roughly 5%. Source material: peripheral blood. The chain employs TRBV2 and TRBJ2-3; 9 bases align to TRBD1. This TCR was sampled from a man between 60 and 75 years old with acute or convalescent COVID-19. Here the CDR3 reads CASSEVQGALDTQYF. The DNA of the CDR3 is TGTGCCAGCAGTGAAGTACAGGGGGCTCTGGATACGCAGTATTTT.